This entry is about one T cell receptor (beta chain). This sample was taken from a study of T cell changes during pregnancy in multiple sclerosis. Data came from immunoSEQ multiplex PCR; TCRdb stores just in-frame clones and leaves some out. The data hold about 76,000 clones, with about 93% observed a single time. Germline values: CDR1 SQVTM, CDR2 ANQGSEA. Trimming left V 2 bases short and J 7 bases short, with 11 bases between. The CDR3 is 12 residues long. The chain combines TRBV29-1 with TRBJ1-2; D is perhaps TRBD1 (5 bases). Material: peripheral blood, obtained in the first trimester of pregnancy. The sequence was collected from a female donor in good health, enrolled as a control in a pregnancy study. CDR3 sequence reads: CSVELGTGGYTF. The CDR3 bases are TGCAGCGTTGAATTGGGGACTGGTGGCTACACCTTC. Together with reference TRBV29-1 and TRBJ1-2, the CDR3 gives the full variable domain: SAVISQKPSRDICQRGTSLTIQCQVDSQVTMMFWYRQQPGQSLTLIATANQGSEATYESGFVIDKFPISRPNLTFSTLTVSNMSPEDSSIYLCSVELGTGGYTFGSGTRLTVV.